This T cell receptor beta chain was found in a study of T cell changes during pregnancy in multiple sclerosis. Measured with immunoSEQ multiplex PCR; TCRdb has only the in-frame clones, and not every one. The sample yields approximately 87,000 clones, around nine tenths seen once. This clone was recorded once. The germline V gene has CDR1 MGHDK and CDR2 SYGVNS. The CDR3 is 15 residues long. V was shortened by 6 bases and J by 3 bases, with 15 bases between the two germline ends. This TCR was recovered from a female donor with multiple sclerosis, enrolled in a pregnancy study. The sequencing here drew on CD4+ T cells from peripheral blood mononuclear cells, taken in the second trimester of pregnancy. The chain joins TRBV25-1 to TRBJ1-3, with a weak D call TRBD1 (6 bases). The CDR3 protein is CASRPTGSSGNTIYF. The DNA for the CDR3 is TGTGCCAGCAGGCCAACAGGGTCGAGTGGAAACACCATATATTTT.